This T cell receptor (beta chain) originates from a study of T cells in Graves' hyperthyroidism and ophthalmopathy. In its sample, this clonotype was seen many times. Amplification yielded TCR beta CDR3 regions, with RNA transcripts as the source. The HTBI primer set was used in a first-round RT-PCR of the TCR CDR3. Each CDR3 protein gets one entry after TCRdb re-called the multiplex PCR reads with MiXCR. The table lists 300,000 or so distinct CDR3 sequences, approximately 15% of them singletons. Patients having uncontrolled infection, another autoimmune disease, pregnancy or lactation were not included. The receptor was derived from a woman aged 55 to 70 with Graves' ophthalmopathy. Material: blood.

This CDR3 reads CASSLSRGAGWEQFF. The CDR3 nucleotides read TGTGCCAGCAGCTTATCGCGGGGGGCAGGGTGGGAGCAGTTCTTC. The rearrangement joins TRBV11-2 to TRBJ2-1, with TRBD2 matching over 8 bases. Trimming took 2 bases from V and 10 from J; bases not matched to a gene: 10. CDR3 length: 15 amino acids. Germline V gene lookup returns CDR1 SGHAT and CDR2 FQNNGV.